This T cell receptor beta chain was documented in a study of shared clonotypes between healthy human individuals. With 3 bases clipped from V and 3 bases from J, the junction kept 6 bases outside the gene matches. The CDR3 is 15 amino acids. Germline V gives CDR1 MDHEN, CDR2 SYDVKM. Note on this clone: Its antigen is not identified.

Study-wide results and caveats: Unshared clonotypes carried lower generation probabilities than those common to all four donors.

The protocol was immunoSEQ multiplex PCR, while the TCRdb copy is restricted to in-frame clones and leaves out a portion. The sample includes 2 million to 2.5 million clones, 90% to 95% of them seen just once. The TCR was taken from a man in his late teens or twenties in good health. Some clones in this sample may be carry-over from other donors' samples. Sequencing was done on a sample of naive CD4+ T cells from PBMCs. The subset was: CD45RA+ positively selected. The chain combines TRBV28 with TRBJ2-7, with 9 positions matching TRBD1. CDR3 in amino acids: CASSLRDRALYEQYF. CDR3 DNA sequence: TGTGCCAGCAGTTTGAGGGACAGGGCCCTCTACGAGCAGTACTTC.